The T cell receptor beta chain described here comes from a study of CD8+ T cells in alopecia areata. V lost 2 bases and J lost 3, with 14 bases in between. The CDR3 runs to 14 residues. The germline gives CDR1 SQVTM, CDR2 ANQGSEA. Noted treatment: oral pan-JAK inhibitor, 5-10 mg twice daily. cDNA reverse transcribed from extracted RNA served as the sequencing template. Sequencing used immunoSEQ multiplex PCR; TCRdb keeps in-frame clones, though not all of them. The data hold 190,000 or so clones, with roughly 61% observed a single time. This chain uses TRBV29-1 with TRBJ2-7; D is uncertain. The source was CD8+ T cells sorted from blood, collected at week 24, from a patient treated with tofacitinib. This receptor was identified in a human donor with alopecia areata. Written as DNA, the CDR3 is TGCAGCGTTGAACTAGGTGGAGTGGACTACGAGCAGTACTTC. It specifies CSVELGGVDYEQYF.